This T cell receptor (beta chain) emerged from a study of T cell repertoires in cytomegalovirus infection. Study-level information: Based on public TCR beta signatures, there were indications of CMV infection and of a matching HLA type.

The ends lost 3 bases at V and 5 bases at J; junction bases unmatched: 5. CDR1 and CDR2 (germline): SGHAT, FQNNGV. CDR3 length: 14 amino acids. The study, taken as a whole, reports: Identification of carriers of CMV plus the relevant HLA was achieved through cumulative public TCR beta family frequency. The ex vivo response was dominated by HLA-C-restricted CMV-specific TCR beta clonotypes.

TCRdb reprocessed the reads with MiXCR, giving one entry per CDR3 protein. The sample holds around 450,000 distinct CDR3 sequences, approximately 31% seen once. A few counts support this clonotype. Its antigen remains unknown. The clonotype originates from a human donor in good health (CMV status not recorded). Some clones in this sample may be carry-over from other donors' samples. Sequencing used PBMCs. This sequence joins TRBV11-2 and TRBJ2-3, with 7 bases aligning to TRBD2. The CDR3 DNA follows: TGTGCCAGCAGCTTTTCGGGAGGTGAAGATACGCAGTATTTT. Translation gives CASSFSGGEDTQYF.